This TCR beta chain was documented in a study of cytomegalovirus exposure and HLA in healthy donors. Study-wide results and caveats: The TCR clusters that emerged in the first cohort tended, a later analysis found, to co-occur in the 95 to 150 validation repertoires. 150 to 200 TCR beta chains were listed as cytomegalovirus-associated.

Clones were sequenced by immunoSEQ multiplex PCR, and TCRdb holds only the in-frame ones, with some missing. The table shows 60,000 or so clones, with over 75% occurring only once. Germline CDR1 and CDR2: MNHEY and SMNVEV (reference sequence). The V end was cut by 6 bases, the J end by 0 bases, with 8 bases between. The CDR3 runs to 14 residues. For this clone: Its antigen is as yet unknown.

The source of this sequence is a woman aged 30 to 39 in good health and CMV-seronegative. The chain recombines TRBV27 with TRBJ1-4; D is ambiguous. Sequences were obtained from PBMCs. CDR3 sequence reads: CASRGEPTNEKLFF. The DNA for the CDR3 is TGTGCCAGCAGGGGAGAGCCAACTAATGAAAAACTGTTTTTT.